Included here is one TCR beta chain sequence, with context. V was clipped by 0 bases and J by 7 bases; unmatched bases: 15. Germline CDR1 is SGDLS and CDR2 is YYNGEE. CDR3 size: 20 residues. This study enrolled people aged about 18 to 100 from around 26 US geographic areas. Cohort 3 donors were reported recovered after two negative PCRs, clearance, or symptom resolution. Profiled with immunoSEQ multiplex PCR; TCRdb holds only in-frame clones, not every one. Of 150,000 to 200,000 clones in the sample, around 80% were seen once. This sample was taken from a study of blood T cell repertoires in COVID-19. The chain uses TRBV9 and TRBJ2-1; 14 nucleotides line up with TRBD2. Sequencing was performed on PBMCs or T cells enriched from blood (not recorded which). This TCR was recovered from a woman aged 50 to 60 who had recovered from COVID-19. CDR3 sequence: CASSVVGQYGGTSGSNEQFF. CDR3 DNA: TGTGCCAGCAGCGTAGTAGGACAATACGGGGGGACTAGCGGGAGTAATGAGCAGTTCTTC.